The 3 T cell receptor beta chains reported below all come from one sample, sequenced in a study of T cell clusters in autoimmune cytopenias. TRB rearrangements were amplified by touch-down multiplex PCR with mixed TRB-A/B primers. TCRdb derives one entry per CDR3 protein from the multiplex PCR reads, leaving out DNA. The sample table includes roughly 4,200 distinct CDR3 sequences. TRB amplification used approximately 250 ng of peripheral blood genomic DNA. These records were also assigned to another study, of T cell repertoires in aging, cancer and after chemotherapy.

Sequenced sample: peripheral blood. These receptor sequences come from a human donor in good health.

This chain connects TRBV19 to TRBJ2-5; the TCRdb D gene call, TRBD1, has no DNA to confirm it. Germline assignment: CDR1 LNHDA and CDR2 SQIVND (reference sequence). The CDR3 loop spans 13 amino acids. The CDR3: CASSDREWETQYF.

The rearrangement links TRBV19 to TRBJ1-5. Germline V gives CDR1 LNHDA, CDR2 SQIVND (reference sequence). This CDR3 has 14 amino acids. CDR3 residues: CASKEGYSSQPQHF.

This chain uses TRBV5-1 with TRBJ2-2; TCRdb designates TRBD1, a call that cannot be tested without DNA. CDR1 and CDR2 (germline): SGHRS, YFSETQ. There are 15 residues in the CDR3. CDR3 amino acids: CASSWTGMGTGELFF.